The 9 T cell receptor beta chains given below trace back to one sample, sequenced in a study of blood T cell repertoires in COVID-19. Clones were read by immunoSEQ multiplex PCR, and TCRdb kept only the in-frame ones, dropping some. The sample lists some 180,000 clones, 65% to 90% occurring once. The material sequenced was peripheral blood. The receptors here all came from a human donor in a cohort sampled during active COVID-19.

This clone occurred a few times. The chain joins TRBV30 to TRBJ2-1; TRBD2 matches at 10 bases. The trim removed 3 bases at V and 4 bases at J, leaving 3 bases unmatched. Germline assignment: CDR1 GTSNPN and CDR2 SVGIG (reference sequence). The CDR3 totals 14 residues. The CDR3 loop reads CAWSSLAGYNEQFF. The CDR3 coding sequence is TGTGCCTGGAGCTCACTAGCGGGATACAATGAGCAGTTCTTC.

The V and J genes are TRBV6-5 and TRBJ2-1; the match to TRBD2 covers 8 bases. Trimming cost V 2 bases and J 6 bases; bases outside gene matches: 9. Germline V CDR1 and CDR2: MNHEY, SVGAGI. This CDR3 spans 16 amino acids. The CDR3 loop reads CASSYAARTSLNEQFF. The CDR3 DNA follows: TGTGCCAGCAGTTACGCGGCCCGGACTAGCCTCAATGAGCAGTTCTTC.

This clone was counted between two and nine times. V gene TRBV9 combines with J gene TRBJ2-2; TRBD2 agrees at 7 bases. Unmatched junction bases numbered 8, after V lost 5 bases and J lost 7 bases. The CDR3 runs 14 residues. Per germline, CDR1 SGDLS and CDR2 YYNGEE. This CDR3 is CASRANPGGGELFF. The CDR3 DNA reads as TGTGCCAGCAGAGCCAACCCGGGGGGCGGGGAGCTGTTTTTT.

This rearrangement joins TRBV27 to TRBJ1-1; 10 positions agree with TRBD1. Germline assignment: CDR1 MNHEY and CDR2 SMNVEV (reference sequence). The CDR3 length is 16 residues. Trimming removed 5 bases from V and 1 base from J; junction bases left unmatched: 7. The CDR3 sequence is CASSTLRQGANTEAFF. CDR3 DNA: TGTGCCAGCAGTACACTTCGACAGGGGGCGAACACTGAAGCTTTCTTT.

The rearrangement links TRBV5-1 to TRBJ2-2; TRBD1 aligns across 9 bases. The germline V gene encodes CDR1 SGHRS and CDR2 YFSETQ. This CDR3 has 15 residues. V lost 1 base, J lost 3 bases, and 1 base stayed unmatched. The CDR3 sequence is CASSLRQGDTGELFF. CDR3 sequence (DNA): TGCGCCAGCAGCTTGAGACAGGGGGACACCGGGGAGCTGTTTTTT.

The gene calls are TRBV19 and TRBJ1-1; possibly TRBD1 for D (6 bases). Trimming took off 1 base at V and 1 base at J, with 13 bases between the two ends. The germline V gene has CDR1 LNHDA and CDR2 SQIVND (reference sequence). The CDR3 has 16 amino acids. CDR3 loop: CASSIGRDRSNTEAFF. CDR3 bases: TGTGCCAGTAGTATAGGACGCGACAGGTCGAACACTGAAGCTTTCTTT.

The chain employs TRBV5-5 and TRBJ2-3; 8 bases match TRBD2. The CDR3 sequence is 14 residues long. Germline CDR1 is SGHKS and CDR2 is YYEKEE (reference sequence). J gave up 5 bases and V 0 bases, and 2 bases lay outside the gene matches. CDR3 DNA: TGTGCCAGCAGCTTGGGACTAGCGCGAGATACGCAGTATTTT. This encodes CASSLGLARDTQYF. Together with reference TRBV5-5 and TRBJ2-3, the CDR3 gives the full variable domain: DAGVTQSPTHLIKTRGQQVTLRCSPISGHKSVSWYQQVLGQGPQFIFQYYEKEERGRGNFPDRFSARQFPNYSSELNVNALLLGDSALYLCASSLGLARDTQYFGPGTRLTVL.

The chain is built from TRBV28 and TRBJ1-3; D call uncertain. CDR3 size: 12 residues. V dropped 4 bases and J dropped 6 bases, with 7 bases sitting between them. Germline V gives CDR1 MDHEN, CDR2 SYDVKM. The CDR3 region is CASSSQENTIYF. The CDR3 region has the DNA TGTGCCAGCAGTTCCCAGGAAAACACCATATATTTT.

This clone showed up just once. The chain has TRBV10-3 and TRBJ2-1; D not resolved. V lost 5 bases and J 2 bases, leaving 10 bases between the germline ends. Germline lookup yields CDR1 ENHRY and CDR2 SYGVKD. The CDR3 consists of 14 residues. This CDR3 is CAISKQATYNEQFF. The CDR3 bases are TGTGCCATCAGTAAGCAGGCCACCTACAATGAGCAGTTCTTC.